This section outlines one TCR beta chain sequence together with its context. Its antigen is currently unknown. The data were obtained in a study of shared clonotypes between healthy human individuals. Points from the study as a whole: Non-shared clonotypes had lower generation probabilities than those shared by all four donors.

The germline V gene has CDR1 MDHEN and CDR2 SYDVKM. The CDR3 is 15 residues long. The V and J ends lost 7 bases and 5 bases, in that order; junction bases with no gene match: 8. Data came from immunoSEQ multiplex PCR; TCRdb stores just in-frame clones and leaves some out. Of about 2.3 million clones in the sample, more than 85% were seen once. Splitting of CD4+ cells produced CD45RA+ naive and CD45RA-negative memory subsets. Material for sequencing was naive CD4+ T cells from PBMCs. Specified subset: CD45RA+ positively selected. The source is a man aged 18 to 29 in good health. Some clones in this sample may be carry-over from other donors' samples. The chain recombines TRBV28 with TRBJ2-5; the match to TRBD2 covers 12 bases. CDR3 residues: CASTQLAGGSETQYF. In nucleotides, the CDR3 is TGTGCCAGCACCCAACTAGCGGGAGGCAGCGAGACCCAGTACTTC.